This T cell receptor (beta chain) was found in a study of blood T cell repertoires in COVID-19. Study background: Samples came from the United States, Italy and Spain, spanning acute and convalescent COVID-19. T cells, B-cell-depleted T cells, or PBMCs supplied cDNA or gDNA.

CDR3 length equals 14 residues. V was cut by 11 bases and J by 2 bases, with 13 bases left in between. The V gene's germline CDR1 is SGHAT and CDR2 FQNNGV. Original handling: By means of reference gene primer amplification, nucleated cell counts were estimated. Clones were sequenced by immunoSEQ multiplex PCR, and TCRdb holds only the in-frame ones, with some missing. That table furnishes V, J and clone size, whereas the DNA furnished D and trimming. The table has some 140,000 clones, about 80% seen once. The source material was peripheral blood. This chain links TRBV11-2 with TRBJ1-6; D might be TRBD1 (6 bases). The clonotype originates from a woman in her fifties or sixties with acute or convalescent COVID-19. The CDR3 is CACNRDTYNSPLHF. DNA for the CDR3: TGTGCCTGCAACCGGGACACCTATAATTCACCCCTCCACTTT.